The 21 T cell receptor beta chains presented below share a single source sample, sequenced in a study of CD8 T cells in ankylosing spondylitis (dated by TCRdb to about 2017). The library was prepared using 5' RACE. Sequenced using an Illumina HiSeq 2500. Starting from the raw public reads, TCRdb applied fastp trimming at Q25, assembled clones with MiXCR and retained in-frame beta chains. Each entry merges the rows of one CDR3 protein and shows their most common DNA and genes. The sample yields approximately 220,000 distinct CDR3 sequences; around 19% were counted once. Under 45% of the sample lies in the top ten. Findings and caveats that apply to the study as a whole: Blood from ankylosing spondylitis patients appeared to be characterized by a TCR beta motif composed of about eight highly homologous amino acid variants.

Antigen specificity for these receptors is unknown. The source material was blood, either unsorted or a sorted T cell fraction (not recorded which). These receptors were taken from a male donor with ankylosing spondylitis.

The rearrangement links TRBV4-1 to TRBJ2-2; 8 bases align to TRBD2. The CDR3 loop spans 16 amino acids. The V and J ends lost 2 bases and 6 bases, in that order; junction bases with no gene match: 8. Germline assignment: CDR1 MGHRA and CDR2 YSYEKL. The CDR3 DNA reads as TGCGCCAGCAGCCAATTTAGCGGGGTGGTGGCCGGGGAGCTGTTTTTT. It codes for CASSQFSGVVAGELFF.

In its sample, this clonotype was seen many times. This sequence joins TRBV12-3 or TRBV12-4 and TRBJ2-2, with TRBD2 matching 14 bases. This CDR3 contains 15 residues. With 5 bases clipped from V and 6 bases from J, the junction kept 2 bases outside the gene matches. The DNA of the CDR3 is TGTGCCAGCAGTGGGACTAGCGGGAGATCCGGGGAGCTGTTTTTT. Its translation is CASSGTSGRSGELFF.

The chain joins TRBV7-8 to TRBJ1-4; a possible D gene is TRBD1 (5 bases). In germline, CDR1 is SGHVS, CDR2 FQNEAQ. The CDR3 is 13 amino acids. The V end was cut by 10 bases, the J end by 8 bases, with 17 bases between. CDR3 coding DNA: TGTGCCACCCACGGGGGGGAGGGGGAAAAACTGTTTTTT. It codes for CATHGGEGEKLFF.

V is TRBV13 and J is TRBJ2-1; D remains ambiguous. Trimming shortened V by 0 bases and J by 7 bases, and 7 bases separated the two germline ends. Per the germline V gene, CDR1 is PRHDT and CDR2 is FYEKMQ (reference sequence). This CDR3 is 13 amino acids long. CDR3 sequence (DNA): TGTGCCAGCAGCTTAGGTCGTAGAAATGAGCAGTTCTTC. Amino acid sequence: CASSLGRRNEQFF.

The genes are TRBV14 and TRBJ1-4, with TRBD1 matching 9 bases. Trimming removed 0 bases from V and 5 bases from J; junction bases left unmatched: 10. In germline, CDR1 is SGHDN, CDR2 FVKESK. CDR3 size: 18 residues. The CDR3 reads CASSQDLRPTGGNEKLFF. CDR3 DNA sequence: TGTGCCAGCAGCCAAGATCTAAGGCCGACAGGGGGGAATGAAAAACTGTTTTTT.

This clonotype has a handful of counts. The J gene is TRBJ2-7, the V gene TRBV28; 7 nucleotides align to TRBD1. J lost 4 bases, V lost 3 bases, and 12 bases had no gene match. The CDR3 loop spans 16 amino acids. Germline V lookup: CDR1 MDHEN, CDR2 SYDVKM. The CDR3 loop is CASSFNRDSMSYEQYF. CDR3 coding DNA: TGTGCCAGCAGTTTCAACCGGGACAGCATGTCTTACGAGCAGTACTTC.

The table lists this clonotype with a few counts. This chain links TRBV6-6 with TRBJ2-7; 7 bases are shared with TRBD1. Per germline, CDR1 MNHNY and CDR2 SVGAGI (reference sequence). V lost 5 bases, J lost 2 bases, and 9 bases stayed unmatched. The CDR3 runs 15 residues. For the CDR3, the DNA is TGTGCCAGCAGTCACCCCCTACAGGGGACCTACGAGCAGTACTTC. It translates to CASSHPLQGTYEQYF.

This clonotype was counted between two and nine times. The V call is TRBV6-2 or TRBV6-3, the J call TRBJ2-3; 7 positions agree with TRBD2. The CDR3 has 15 residues. Germline V gene sequence: CDR1 MNHEY, CDR2 SVGEGT. V was clipped by 4 bases and J by 0 bases; unmatched bases: 4. The DNA of the CDR3 is TGTGCCAGCAGTTCGGCTAGCGGCAGCACAGATACGCAGTATTTT. Residues: CASSSASGSTDTQYF.

This clonotype was recorded many times. The gene calls are TRBV2 and TRBJ1-1, with D possibly TRBD1 on 5 matching bases. This CDR3 has 14 residues. Germline V CDR1 and CDR2: SNHLY, FYNNEI. Trimming shortened V by 2 bases and J by 1 base, and 8 bases separated the two germline ends. The CDR3 DNA sequence: TGTGCCAGCAGTGAAACGACAGAGAACACTGAAGCTTTCTTT. This translates into CASSETTENTEAFF.

V and J are TRBV3-1 and TRBJ2-1; perhaps D is TRBD1 or TRBD2 (5 bases each). Germline CDR1 LGHDT, CDR2 YNNKEL (reference sequence). CDR3 length: 17 residues. Trimming removed 0 bases at V and 0 bases at J, with 12 bases between. The CDR3 reads CASSQDGWGSSYNEQFF. The CDR3 nucleotides read TGTGCCAGCAGCCAAGATGGGTGGGGGAGCTCCTACAATGAGCAGTTCTTC.

This clonotype was seen a single time. The chain joins TRBV12-3 or TRBV12-4 to TRBJ1-2; TRBD1 matches 7 bases. This CDR3 contains 16 residues. V lost 6 bases, J lost 4 bases, and 14 bases stayed unmatched. The CDR3 DNA follows: TGTGCCAGCAGGGGACTTGGGACAGCATTACCCTATGGCTACACCTTC. This encodes CASRGLGTALPYGYTF.

This clonotype was found a few times. CDR3 DNA sequence: TGTGCCAGCAGTTACCGGGTGGATCAGCCCCAGCATTTT. It codes for CASSYRVDQPQHF. The genes are TRBV6-5 and TRBJ1-5; no firm D call. Trimming cost V 2 bases and J 5 bases, with 7 bases left between them. This CDR3 contains 13 residues. Germline-derived CDR1 and CDR2 are MNHEY and SVGAGI.

V and J are TRBV19 and TRBJ2-1, with D hard to call. V was cut by 1 base and J by 10 bases, with 14 bases left in between. Germline values: CDR1 LNHDA, CDR2 SQIVND (reference sequence). This CDR3 has 14 residues. CDR3 bases: TGTGCCAGTAGTATAGGCGCAGACCCTGGGGAGCAGTTCTTC. Its protein is CASSIGADPGEQFF. The whole variable domain, filled in from reference TRBV19 and TRBJ2-1, reads DGGITQSPKYLFRKEGQNVTLSCEQNLNHDAMYWYRQDPGQGLRLIYYSQIVNDFQKGDIAEGYSVSREKKESFPLTVTSAQKNPTAFYLCASSIGADPGEQFFGPGTRLTVL.

This clonotype was recorded a few times. The rearrangement links TRBV12-3 or TRBV12-4 to TRBJ1-5; the D gene is possibly TRBD1 (6 bases). Trimming stripped 5 bases from V and 9 bases from J, with 20 bases between. The CDR3 consists of 15 residues. The CDR3 DNA is TGTGCCAGCAGTGACTCCGGGACACCCATGGGGCCCCAGCATTTT. Its translation is CASSDSGTPMGPQHF.

This sequence joins TRBV14 and TRBJ2-7; 9 bases align to TRBD1. Germline CDR1 SGHDN, CDR2 FVKESK. This CDR3 comprises 16 residues. J was trimmed by 0 bases and V by 4 bases; bases with no gene match: 7. The chain's CDR3 is CASSPRWTGVSYEQYF. CDR3 coding DNA: TGTGCCAGCAGCCCCCGCTGGACAGGGGTCTCCTACGAGCAGTACTTC. The full variable domain, its missing parts supplied by reference TRBV14 and TRBJ2-7, is EAGVTQFPSHSVIEKGQTVTLRCDPISGHDNLYWYRRVMGKEIKFLLHFVKESKQDESGMPNNRFLAERTGGTYSTLKVQPAELEDSGVYFCASSPRWTGVSYEQYFGPGTRLTVT.

This clonotype was observed at least ten times. This chain links TRBV7-8 with TRBJ2-1; TRBD2 might be the D (6 bases). V gave up 2 bases and J gave up 7 bases, with 15 bases separating them. The CDR3 spans 15 residues. CDR1 is SGHVS, CDR2 FQNEAQ, per germline. The CDR3 loop is CASSLMGLPGNEQFF. CDR3 DNA sequence: TGTGCCAGCAGCTTAATGGGACTCCCCGGGAATGAGCAGTTCTTC.

This clonotype was seen only a few times. Mismatch with germline at one junction end may stem from a read error. The V and J genes are TRBV7-2 and TRBJ2-7; TRBD2 aligns across 8 bases. The CDR3 has 15 amino acids. Germline loops: CDR1 SGHTA, CDR2 FQGNSA. The chain's CDR3 is CASSLSGRNSHEQYF. The CDR3, as DNA: TGTGCCAGCAGCTTAAGCGGGAGAAACTCCCACGAGCAGTACTTC.

Many counts were recorded for this clonotype. This sequence joins TRBV29-1 and TRBJ2-1, with no clear D. Germline-derived CDR1 and CDR2 are SQVTM and ANQGSEA. The CDR3 has 10 residues. The V and J ends lost 4 bases and 12 bases respectively, with 10 bases between them. CDR3 in DNA: TGCAGCGTTGTTGTCCGGTGGCAGTTCTTC. Translating it yields CSVVVRWQFF.

V is TRBV7-9 and J is TRBJ2-2; 7 positions match TRBD1. Germline V CDR1 and CDR2: SEHNR, FQNEAQ (reference sequence). CDR3 length equals 17 residues. V trimming: 5 bases; J trimming: 0 bases; junction bases outside the gene matches: 9. CDR3 loop: CASSATGPLTNTGELFF. In DNA form, the CDR3 reads TGTGCCAGCAGCGCGACAGGGCCCCTAACGAACACCGGGGAGCTGTTTTTT.

In its sample, this clonotype was seen a few times. V usage is TRBV4-1 and J usage is TRBJ2-3; 8 nucleotides agree with TRBD2. Germline values: CDR1 MGHRA, CDR2 YSYEKL. V lost 2 bases and J lost 0; bases outside the gene matches: 10. The CDR3 has 18 residues. CDR3 sequence: CASSQTPAGTSSTDTQYF. CDR3 sequence (DNA): TGCGCCAGCAGCCAAACCCCGGCCGGGACTAGTAGCACAGATACGCAGTATTTT.

The chain joins TRBV10-2 to TRBJ2-5, with TRBD2 matching 9 bases. V shed 0 bases, J shed 5 bases, and the junction held 10 bases outside the gene matches. The CDR3 is 17 amino acids. Germline CDR1 is WSHSY and CDR2 is SAAADI. The CDR3 region has the DNA TGCGCCAGCAGTGAGTCGGAGCGGGGGGACCCCGTGGAGACCCAGTACTTC. Translated, it gives CASSESERGDPVETQYF.